This TCR beta chain was identified in a study of cytomegalovirus exposure and HLA in healthy donors. Across the whole study: Unique TCRs from HLA-typed donors, roughly 89 million of them, were held in an early data release. General study findings and limits: Reportedly, HLA-A and HLA-B alleles of most subjects were accurately predicted from TCR beta. TCR association rates varied by HLA locus in a later analysis, with DRB1 highest and HLA-C lowest. When a later analysis was performed, an Asian-associated ancestry cluster reportedly had fewer N-insertions than the approximately 700-donor mean.

On this clone: Its antigen remains unidentified.

PCR primers comprised 60 Vbeta and 13 Jbeta primers. Profiling relied on immunoSEQ multiplex PCR, and the TCRdb table lists in-frame clones only, not all of them. The sample shows 140,000 to 150,000 clones, 76% of them seen only once. This CDR3 region has 15 residues. Trimming took 6 bases from V and 3 from J, leaving 14 bases between them. In germline, CDR1 is LNHDA, CDR2 SQIVND (reference sequence). The chain couples TRBV19 to TRBJ2-2; unclear D gene. The specimen was PBMCs. The receptor was isolated from a man aged 35 to 55 in good health and CMV-seronegative. This CDR3 reads CASRPLAEHTGELFF. The CDR3, as DNA: TGTGCCAGTAGACCCTTGGCGGAGCACACCGGGGAGCTGTTTTTT.